One and the same sample provided the 7 T cell receptor beta chains below, sequenced in a study of blood T cell repertoires in COVID-19. The repertoire was sequenced with immunoSEQ multiplex PCR; TCRdb's copy has only in-frame clones and lacks some. The table records about 68,000 clones, roughly 90% of them present only once. Sequencing was done on a sample of peripheral blood. The receptors were gathered from a man aged 40-50 years with COVID-19, enrolled during active disease.

V gene TRBV5-1 combines with J gene TRBJ1-6, with 10 nucleotides matching TRBD1. Germline V CDR1 and CDR2: SGHRS, YFSETQ. The CDR3 runs to 17 residues. V was clipped by 4 bases and J by 10 bases; unmatched bases: 14. The CDR3 spells CASSRGTGQGSGSPLHF. DNA of the CDR3: TGCGCCAGCAGCAGAGGTACGGGACAGGGGTCGGGGTCACCCCTCCACTTT.

This clone was seen a single time. The chain links TRBV7-2 to TRBJ2-1; D is undetermined. The CDR3 is 18 amino acids. V was trimmed by 0 bases and J by 0 bases, leaving 15 bases between them. Germline loops: CDR1 SGHTA, CDR2 FQGNSA. CDR3 region: CASSLAHLASSSYNEQFF. The CDR3 nucleotides are TGTGCCAGCAGCTTAGCGCATTTAGCCTCTAGCTCCTACAATGAGCAGTTCTTC.

This clone was found a few times. This chain links TRBV3-1 (or the pseudogene TRBV3-2) with TRBJ1-3, with D possibly being TRBD1 (6 bases). The CDR3 extends over 15 amino acids. V lost 4 bases and J 2 bases, leaving 12 bases between the germline ends. Looked up from germline, CDR1 is LGHDT and CDR2 is YNNKEL (reference sequence). CDR3 bases: TGTGCCAGCAGCCCAATGCGACAGGCTGGAAACACCATATATTTT. Translating it yields CASSPMRQAGNTIYF.

The rearrangement joins TRBV27 to TRBJ1-1; D is perhaps TRBD1 (6 bases). The germline V gene has CDR1 MNHEY and CDR2 SMNVEV (reference sequence). CDR3 length: 16 residues. V lost 6 bases and J lost 2, with 19 bases in between. The CDR3 spells CASSPPLGQLNTEAFF. In nucleotides, the CDR3 is TGTGCCAGCAGCCCCCCCCTAGGACAGCTTAACACTGAAGCTTTCTTT.

This rearrangement joins TRBV30 to TRBJ2-7, with TRBD2 identical over 11 bases. After removal of 4 bases from V and 7 bases from J, the junction contained 9 bases not matched to a gene. The V gene's germline CDR1 is GTSNPN and CDR2 SVGIG (reference sequence). CDR3 length: 14 amino acids. The CDR3 region has the DNA TGTGCCTGGATCAGGTTACTAGCGGGGGAAGAGCAGTACTTC. It specifies CAWIRLLAGEEQYF. The full variable domain, rest sourced from reference TRBV30 and TRBJ2-7, is SQTIHQWPATLVQPVGSPLSLECTVEGTSNPNLYWYRQAAGRGLQLLFYSVGIGQISSEVPQNLSASRPQDRQFILSSKKLLLSDSGFYLCAWIRLLAGEEQYFGPGTRLTVT.

This chain links TRBV5-1 with TRBJ2-1, with 10 bases lining up with TRBD2. J gave up 7 bases and V 2 bases, and 6 bases lay outside the gene matches. The length of the CDR3 is 15 residues. Germline V CDR1 and CDR2: SGHRS, YFSETQ. The CDR3 DNA reads as TGCGCCAGCAGCTTAGGGTTAGCGGGGGGTAATGAGCAGTTCTTC. Protein product: CASSLGLAGGNEQFF. Full variable domain (outside the CDR3, taken from reference TRBV5-1 and TRBJ2-1): KAGVTQTPRYLIKTRGQQVTLSCSPISGHRSVSWYQQTPGQGLQFLFEYFSETQRNKGNFPGRFSGRQFSNSRSEMNVSTLELGDSALYLCASSLGLAGGNEQFFGPGTRLTVL.

The chain is built from TRBV7-9 and TRBJ2-5; D not resolved. Germline V gene data show CDR1 as SEHNR and CDR2 as FQNEAQ (reference sequence). The CDR3 spans 15 residues. V lost 0 bases and J lost 1, with 9 bases in between. The CDR3 reads CASSLALGPQETQYF. The CDR3 nucleotides are TGTGCCAGCAGCTTAGCGCTGGGCCCCCAAGAGACCCAGTACTTC.